This section outlines one T cell receptor beta chain sequence together with its context. V lost 2 bases to trimming and J lost 4 bases, with 9 bases between them. The CDR3 extends over 14 amino acids. CDR1 is SEHNR, CDR2 FQNEAQ, per germline (reference sequence). TCRdb reprocessed the 5' RACE reads via MiXCR and lists one record per CDR3 protein. The profile shows approximately 21,000 distinct CDR3 sequences, about 29% of them singletons. Sequences were obtained from tumor-infiltrating naive CD4+ T cells sorted from the breast tumor. Stated subset: naive CD4+ T cells, CD4+CD45RA+CD25-. This clonotype was obtained from a female donor with breast cancer. The chain recombines TRBV7-9 with TRBJ2-1, with TRBD2 as a possible D gene (6 bases). In DNA, the CDR3 is TGTGCCAGCAGCTTATCGGCGGGGTACAATGAGCAGTTCTTC. Translated: CASSLSAGYNEQFF.